The 29 T cell receptor beta chains given below trace back to one sample, sequenced in a study of Ad26.COV2.S vaccination and SARS-CoV-2 variants. Treatment reported: 15 to 20 received Ad26.COV2.S at low or high dose, single or two shots; about 5 received placebo; per-sample allocation not given. The samples date from day 63 after the first vaccine or placebo injection. TCRdb's copy holds only in-frame clones and misses some; the assay was immunoSEQ multiplex PCR. The sample contains roughly 460,000 clones, nearly 90% of which appear only once. Material: peripheral blood, obtained in a trial of Ad26.COV2.S vaccine versus placebo. All receptors come from a person between 18 and 59 years old who received the Ad26.COV2.S COVID-19 vaccine or a placebo.

The V gene is TRBV4-3, the J gene TRBJ1-2; TRBD1 matches at 11 bases. The CDR3 covers 19 residues. Germline CDR1 reads LGHNA; CDR2 reads YSLEER. Germline trimming cut 0 bases from V and 4 bases from J; bases unmatched to any gene: 13. The CDR3 here is CASSQETDRGQNTIYGYTF. For the CDR3, the DNA is TGCGCCAGCAGCCAAGAAACGGACAGGGGGCAGAATACCATCTATGGCTACACCTTC.

The chain links TRBV19 to TRBJ2-1; D is possibly TRBD2 (7 bases). Per germline, CDR1 LNHDA and CDR2 SQIVND (reference sequence). Trimming shortened V by 5 bases and J by 7 bases, and 12 bases separated the two germline ends. The CDR3 is made up of 13 amino acids. CDR3 in amino acids: CASSRGGRNEQFF. The DNA for the CDR3 is TGTGCCAGTAGTCGCGGGGGCCGGAATGAGCAGTTCTTC.

This chain joins TRBV19 and TRBJ2-7, with 8 bases identical to TRBD2. The CDR3 is 13 residues long. Germline V CDR1 and CDR2: LNHDA, SQIVND (reference sequence). V lost 4 bases and J lost 2; bases outside the gene matches: 1. CDR3 DNA sequence: TGTGCCAGTAGTACGGGAGGGACCTACGAGCAGTACTTC. Protein sequence: CASSTGGTYEQYF.

This clone showed up just once. The chain is built from TRBV7-8 and TRBJ2-2; unclear D gene. Trimming removed 1 base at V and 1 base at J, with 7 bases between. Germline loops: CDR1 SGHVS, CDR2 FQNEAQ. This CDR3 has 15 residues. The CDR3 protein is CASSLGRRNTGELFF. The CDR3 DNA reads TGTGCCAGCAGCTTAGGACGGAGGAACACCGGGGAGCTGTTTTTT.

The J gene is TRBJ1-3, the V gene TRBV6-5, with D hard to call. V was clipped by 0 bases and J by 0 bases, with 9 bases between them. There are 16 residues in the CDR3. Germline CDR1 is MNHEY and CDR2 is SVGAGI. The CDR3 region is CASSYSHASSGNTIYF. The CDR3 nucleotides read TGTGCCAGCAGTTACTCTCACGCCAGCTCTGGAAACACCATATATTTT.

This clone has only one observation. This rearrangement joins TRBV28 to TRBJ2-5; D unclear. Germline CDR1 is MDHEN and CDR2 is SYDVKM. There are 12 residues in the CDR3. V dropped 6 bases and J dropped 0 bases, with 5 bases sitting between them. CDR3 coding DNA: TGTGCCAGCAGCTCGTACCAAGAGACCCAGTACTTC. It specifies CASSSYQETQYF.

V gene TRBV29-1 combines with J gene TRBJ2-7; the D is unclear. From germline, CDR1 is SQVTM and CDR2 ANQGSEA. The CDR3 sequence is 13 residues long. In DNA, the CDR3 is TGCAGTTACAGCCCAGTGGGATCCTACGAGCAGTACTTC. Translating gives CSYSPVGSYEQYF.

This sequence joins TRBV5-1 and TRBJ2-1; D possibly corresponds to TRBD1 (6 bases). CDR3 length equals 14 residues. V was trimmed by 4 bases and J by 7 bases, leaving 15 bases between them. CDR1 is SGHRS, CDR2 YFSETQ, per germline. The CDR3 loop reads CASSLQQGRNEQFF. DNA of the CDR3: TGCGCCAGCAGCCTACAACAGGGAAGGAATGAGCAGTTCTTC.

The chain recombines TRBV2 with TRBJ1-5; D gene ambiguous. Per germline, CDR1 SNHLY and CDR2 FYNNEI. The V gene lost 2 bases and the J gene lost 2 bases, with 16 bases spanning the gap. The CDR3 is made up of 17 amino acids. The CDR3 protein is CASSEFVRVNGNQPQHF. CDR3 in DNA: TGTGCCAGCAGTGAATTCGTGAGGGTAAATGGCAATCAGCCCCAGCATTTT.

The chain combines TRBV2 with TRBJ1-2; 12 positions match TRBD1. Trimming removed 9 bases from V and 4 bases from J; junction bases left unmatched: 12. The CDR3 has 16 residues. Germline V lookup: CDR1 SNHLY, CDR2 FYNNEI. As DNA, the CDR3 is TGTGCCAGTCACCGGGACAGGGGGCTCTCCTCCTATGGCTACACCTTC. Translated: CASHRDRGLSSYGYTF.

The chain has TRBV19 and TRBJ1-2; D not certain. The CDR3 is 12 residues long. Trimming left V 5 bases short and J 3 bases short, with 7 bases between. Germline V CDR1 and CDR2: LNHDA, SQIVND (reference sequence). The CDR3 spells CASSRGDYGYTF. CDR3 DNA: TGTGCCAGTAGTCGTGGGGACTATGGCTACACCTTC.

This clone was observed a handful of times. The genes are TRBV29-1 and TRBJ2-1; TRBD2 aligns across 9 bases. Germline V gene sequence: CDR1 SQVTM, CDR2 ANQGSEA. The CDR3 contains 15 residues. V lost 1 base, J lost 5 bases, and 6 bases stayed unmatched. CDR3 region: CSVEGRLAVNNEQFF. CDR3 nucleotides: TGCAGCGTTGAAGGTAGACTAGCGGTAAACAATGAGCAGTTCTTC.

Comment on this clone: The sample carries other DNA sequences with the same CDR3. The chain combines TRBV27 with TRBJ2-7; a weak D match, TRBD2 (6 bases). Germline V gene sequence: CDR1 MNHEY, CDR2 SMNVEV (reference sequence). This CDR3 has 13 amino acids. Deletions cut 5 bases from V and 3 bases from J, with 11 bases between. The CDR3 is CASSPGGLYEQYF. The CDR3 coding sequence is TGTGCCAGCAGTCCCGGAGGGCTCTACGAGCAGTACTTC.

The genes are TRBV2 and TRBJ2-1; the match to TRBD2 covers 7 bases. V was clipped by 0 bases and J by 0 bases; unmatched bases: 11. The germline V gene encodes CDR1 SNHLY and CDR2 FYNNEI. CDR3 length equals 19 residues. CDR3 region: CASSEAGGTFRSSYNEQFF. CDR3 bases: TGTGCCAGCAGTGAAGCGGGAGGGACCTTCCGGAGCTCCTACAATGAGCAGTTCTTC. The whole variable domain, filled in from reference TRBV2 and TRBJ2-1, reads EPEVTQTPSHQVTQMGQEVILRCVPISNHLYFYWYRQILGQKVEFLVSFYNNEISEKSEIFDDQFSVERPDGSNFTLKIRSTKLEDSAMYFCASSEAGGTFRSSYNEQFFGPGTRLTVL.

Note on this clone: One junction end does not reproduce the germline sequence, and a read error may be involved. The sample carries other DNA sequences with the same CDR3. The chain uses TRBV18 and TRBJ1-5; possible D gene TRBD1, 5 bases. The V gene's germline CDR1 is KGHSH and CDR2 LQKENI. CDR3 length equals 14 residues. Written as DNA, the CDR3 is TGTGCTAGCTCATACCAGGGTTCTGAGCAGCCCCAGCATTTT. This gives the protein CASSYQGSEQPQHF.

V usage is TRBV2 and J usage is TRBJ1-2; D gene unclear. The CDR3 has 14 residues. V was pared by 0 bases and J by 4 bases, with 9 bases between. The germline gives CDR1 SNHLY, CDR2 FYNNEI. The CDR3 region is CASSEAEVRYGYTF. The CDR3 coding sequence is TGTGCCAGCAGTGAAGCCGAGGTCCGCTATGGCTACACCTTC.

CDR3 sequence: CASSLTFISRGGAEQFF. The CDR3 coding sequence is TGTGCCAGCAGCTTAACGTTTATAAGTAGAGGGGGCGCGGAGCAGTTCTTC. The chain has TRBV7-3 and TRBJ2-1, with 7 bases fitting TRBD1. CDR3 size: 17 residues. V lost 0 bases and J lost 10; bases outside the gene matches: 15. Germline loops: CDR1 SGHTA, CDR2 FQGTGA.

CDR3 protein: CASSREESGSYSGNTIYF. The CDR3 DNA sequence: TGTGCCAGCAGCCGAGAAGAATCAGGGAGCTACTCTGGAAACACCATATATTTT. The V gene is TRBV4-2, the J gene TRBJ1-3; the D gene is possibly TRBD1 (5 bases). The CDR3 contains 18 residues. V lost 4 bases, J lost 0 bases, and 19 bases lay in between. The germline CDR1 and CDR2 sequences are LGHNA and YNFKEQ.

This clone was counted a single time. The V and J genes are TRBV2 and TRBJ1-3, with TRBD1 identical over 8 bases. CDR1 and CDR2 from the germline V gene are SNHLY and FYNNEI. The CDR3 spans 16 residues. J lost 0 bases, V lost 3 bases, and 4 bases had no gene match. The CDR3 is CASSEDRAPSGNTIYF. The CDR3 coding sequence is TGTGCCAGCAGTGAGGACAGGGCCCCCTCTGGAAACACCATATATTTT.

The chain uses TRBV7-6 and TRBJ2-3, with a possible D match to TRBD1 (5 bases). CDR1 and CDR2 (germline): SGHVS, FNYEAQ. V lost 1 base and J 4 bases, leaving 9 bases between the germline ends. The CDR3 has 14 residues. The CDR3 region is CASSLGQTPDTQYF. DNA of the CDR3: TGTGCCAGCAGCTTAGGACAGACCCCAGATACGCAGTATTTT. Filled out from reference TRBV7-6 and TRBJ2-3, the complete variable domain reads GAGVSQSPRYKVTKRGQDVALRCDPISGHVSLYWYRQALGQGPEFLTYFNYEAQQDKSGLPNDRFSAERPEGSISTLTIQRTEQRDSAMYRCASSLGQTPDTQYFGPGTRLTVL.

V and J are TRBV4-2 and TRBJ1-2, with D hard to call. CDR1 and CDR2 from the germline V gene are LGHNA and YNFKEQ. This CDR3 has 14 amino acids. V was trimmed by 0 bases and J by 6 bases, leaving 11 bases between them. The CDR3 reads CASSQDFRDDGYTF. CDR3 nucleotides: TGTGCCAGCAGCCAAGATTTTAGGGATGATGGCTACACCTTC.

This chain joins TRBV13 and TRBJ2-1; a possible D gene is TRBD2 (5 bases). The CDR3 has 15 amino acids. Germline V gene data show CDR1 as PRHDT and CDR2 as FYEKMQ (reference sequence). V lost 0 bases to trimming and J lost 9 bases, with 15 bases between them. The CDR3 sequence is CASSLGLGMISEQFF. CDR3 coding DNA: TGTGCCAGCAGCTTAGGACTAGGTATGATTAGTGAGCAGTTCTTC.

The chain couples TRBV28 to TRBJ1-4, with D hard to call. Germline V gives CDR1 MDHEN, CDR2 SYDVKM. The CDR3 has 14 amino acids. Trimming removed 3 bases from V and 7 bases from J, with 12 bases in between. In DNA form, the CDR3 reads TGTGCCAGCAGTTTCCACGGGGTTTTTGAAAAACTGTTTTTT. It specifies CASSFHGVFEKLFF.

The chain couples TRBV10-1 to TRBJ2-3; 8 bases are a match to TRBD2. Germline values: CDR1 WNHNN, CDR2 SYGVQD (reference sequence). There are 15 residues in the CDR3. With 5 bases clipped from V and 1 base from J, the junction kept 5 bases outside the gene matches. The CDR3 reads CASSSGSGGTDTQYF. CDR3 DNA sequence: TGCGCCAGCAGTAGCGGGAGTGGGGGCACAGATACGCAGTATTTT.

The V call is TRBV2, the J call TRBJ1-1; 8 nucleotides match TRBD1. The CDR3 is 14 residues long. The V gene's germline CDR1 is SNHLY and CDR2 FYNNEI. The junction had 7 bases not matched to a gene; V was cut back by 7 bases and J by 3 bases. CDR3 coding DNA: TGTGCCAGCAAGGCAGGGGGCGCGGACACTGAAGCTTTCTTT. It specifies CASKAGGADTEAFF.

The rearrangement uses TRBV24-1 and TRBJ2-3; the match to TRBD1 covers 9 bases. The CDR3 spans 16 residues. From germline, CDR1 is KGHDR and CDR2 SFDVKD. With V trimmed by 3 bases and J by 5 bases, 8 bases remained unmatched. This CDR3 is CATSDVPGQGRDTQYF. CDR3 bases: TGTGCCACCAGTGATGTCCCGGGACAGGGCCGAGATACGCAGTATTTT.

This clone was seen just once. The rearrangement joins TRBV19 to TRBJ2-6; D may correspond to TRBD1 or TRBD2 (5 bases each). Germline V gene lookup returns CDR1 LNHDA and CDR2 SQIVND (reference sequence). The CDR3 is 17 residues long. V dropped 5 bases and J dropped 0 bases, with 14 bases sitting between them. The CDR3 loop is CASSSQGRLSGANVLTF. CDR3 DNA: TGTGCCAGTAGTTCCCAGGGACGCCTCTCTGGGGCCAACGTCCTGACTTTC.

The chain employs TRBV6-5 and TRBJ1-2; D is unresolved. The CDR3 loop spans 14 amino acids. V lost 6 bases and J lost 0, with 11 bases in between. The V gene's germline CDR1 is MNHEY and CDR2 SVGAGI. The CDR3 nucleotides read TGTGCCAGCAGCTATAGCCCTTCTAACTATGGCTACACCTTC. Protein: CASSYSPSNYGYTF.

This clone was detected a few times. The chain has TRBV30 and TRBJ2-1; 11 bases fit TRBD2. Germline V gives CDR1 GTSNPN, CDR2 SVGIG (reference sequence). The CDR3 spans 16 residues. V lost 5 bases and J lost 3; bases outside the gene matches: 9. CDR3 nucleotide sequence: TGTGCCTGGTCTCGTCTAGCGGGGGGAAACTACAATGAGCAGTTCTTC. Its translation: CAWSRLAGGNYNEQFF.